This T cell receptor beta chain was identified during a study of blood T cell repertoires in COVID-19. Study overall: The United States, Italy and Spain provided the acute and convalescent COVID-19 samples. Nucleic acid was either cDNA or gDNA, and it came from T cells, B-cell-depleted T cells, or PBMCs.

Original processing methods: Amplification with reference gene primers provided the estimates of nucleated cell counts. TCRdb's table, derived via immunoSEQ multiplex PCR, lists solely in-frame clones and lacks some. V and J calls plus clone size are reproduced from that table; the DNA served to infer D and trimming. The table lists some 150,000 clones, 80% to 90% of them singletons. V lost 1 base, J lost 1 base, and 6 bases lay in between. CDR1 is MNHNS, CDR2 SASEGT, per germline. The CDR3 is 14 amino acids. This chain joins TRBV6-1 and TRBJ2-3; D possibly corresponds to TRBD1 (5 bases). The receptor was isolated from a woman aged 40-49 years with acute or convalescent COVID-19. What was sequenced was peripheral blood. The DNA for the CDR3 is TGTGCCAGCAGTGAAGTAGGGGGCACAGATACGCAGTATTTT. Its translation: CASSEVGGTDTQYF.